The 9 T cell receptor beta chains listed next were all sequenced from one sample in a study of neoadjuvant nivolumab and ipilimumab in lung cancer. Using immunoSEQ multiplex PCR, the repertoire was profiled, and TCRdb retains in-frame clones only, with some absent. This sample has 24,000 or so clones, with 80% found just once. The sequenced sample was peripheral blood, obtained before neoadjuvant nivolumab, alone or with ipilimumab. The source is an adult with non-small cell lung cancer.

The V call is TRBV7-2, the J call TRBJ2-6; D uncertain. Germline V gene lookup returns CDR1 SGHTA and CDR2 FQGNSA. This CDR3 has 16 amino acids. Trimming shortened V by 5 bases and J by 0 bases, and 11 bases separated the two germline ends. DNA for the CDR3: TGTGCCAGCAGCACAAGGTACATCTCTGGGGCCAACGTCCTGACTTTC. This encodes CASSTRYISGANVLTF.

This clone was found a few times. The chain recombines TRBV29-1 with TRBJ1-2; 10 bases match TRBD1. There are 13 residues in the CDR3. The V gene's germline CDR1 is SQVTM and CDR2 ANQGSEA. The J segment lost 6 bases and the V segment lost 6 bases, leaving 7 bases of the junction unmatched. CDR3 loop: CSVGDRGLNGYTF. In nucleotides, the CDR3 is TGCAGCGTGGGCGACAGGGGGCTGAATGGCTACACCTTC.

V and J are TRBV4-3 and TRBJ1-1; TRBD1 is a possible D gene (6 bases). V was shortened by 0 bases and J by 8 bases, with 16 bases between the two germline ends. From germline, CDR1 is LGHNA and CDR2 YSLEER. The CDR3 is 15 amino acids. The CDR3, as DNA: TGCGCCAGCAGCCAAGATTGGAGGGGGTCTGTAGAAGCTTTCTTT. Translation gives CASSQDWRGSVEAFF.

The genes are TRBV27 and TRBJ1-1, with D perhaps TRBD1 (6 bases). CDR3 size: 15 residues. Germline loops: CDR1 MNHEY, CDR2 SMNVEV (reference sequence). Deletions cut 5 bases from V and 1 base from J, with 14 bases between. DNA of the CDR3: TGTGCCAGCAGTCTCGGACAGCGGGCGAACACTGAAGCTTTCTTT. It is translated as CASSLGQRANTEAFF.

This rearrangement joins TRBV7-8 to TRBJ1-5; D may be TRBD1 (6 bases). Germline V gives CDR1 SGHVS, CDR2 FQNEAQ. V lost 1 base, J lost 1 base, and 11 bases lay in between. The CDR3 has 16 residues. The CDR3 loop is CASSLVGGQSNQPQHF. The CDR3 DNA follows: TGTGCCAGCAGCTTAGTCGGAGGACAGAGCAATCAGCCCCAGCATTTT.

The chain uses TRBV7-9 and TRBJ2-4; perhaps TRBD1 as D (5 bases). V lost 3 bases to trimming and J lost 8 bases, with 11 bases between them. From germline, CDR1 is SEHNR and CDR2 FQNEAQ (reference sequence). The CDR3 has 13 residues. CDR3 DNA: TGTGCCAGCAGCTTGACAATAGGGGACATTCAGTACTTC. Its protein product is CASSLTIGDIQYF. Drawing the rest from reference TRBV7-9 and TRBJ2-4, the complete variable domain is DTGVSQNPRHKITKRGQNVTFRCDPISEHNRLYWYRQTLGQGPEFLTYFQNEAQLEKSRLLSDRFSAERPKGSFSTLEIQRTEQGDSAMYLCASSLTIGDIQYFGAGTRLSVL.

The J gene is TRBJ2-3, the V gene TRBV7-7, with a tentative D call TRBD1 (5 bases). Germline V gives CDR1 SSHAT, CDR2 FNYEAQ (reference sequence). The CDR3 has 14 residues. V was shortened by 5 bases and J by 5 bases, with 14 bases between the two germline ends. CDR3: CASSPKGAGDTQYF. DNA of the CDR3: TGTGCCAGCAGCCCAAAAGGGGCCGGAGATACGCAGTATTTT.

This chain uses TRBV5-4 with TRBJ1-2; 7 bases align to TRBD1. The V segment lost 5 bases and the J segment 8 bases; nucleotides outside the gene matches: 9. The germline gives CDR1 SGHNT, CDR2 YYREEE (reference sequence). This CDR3 spans 13 amino acids. The DNA of the CDR3 is TGTGCCAGCAGGCCAGACAGGGCAGGGGGCTACACCTTC. Protein product: CASRPDRAGGYTF.

V and J are TRBV9 and TRBJ2-2, with 9 positions matching TRBD1. Germline assignment: CDR1 SGDLS and CDR2 YYNGEE. Germline trimming cut 3 bases from V and 3 bases from J; bases unmatched to any gene: 3. The CDR3 sequence is 15 residues long. CDR3 coding DNA: TGTGCCAGCAGCGCCCGGACAGGGGACACCGGGGAGCTGTTTTTT. It is translated as CASSARTGDTGELFF.